Each of the 20 T cell receptor beta chains below was sequenced from the same sample in a study of tumor-infiltrating lymphocytes in primary liver carcinoma. The source material, about 20-30 mg of unsorted bulk tissue, was used to co-extract RNA and DNA. Starting material of 500 to 600 ng total RNA yielded TCR beta cDNA via a constant-region primer. Three nested multiplex PCR rounds, a slightly modified ARM-PCR method, built the TCR beta libraries. Amplification in the first two PCR rounds was performed using TRBV1-TRBV30 forward primers and a C-beta reverse primer for 10 cycles each. Each CDR3 protein gets one entry after TCRdb re-called the multiplex PCR reads with MiXCR. The data contain 40,000 to 60,000 distinct CDR3 sequences, about two thirds of them singletons. The sequenced material came from liver tumor tissue from sampling region 5. Described subset: tumor region T5, tumor centre. The origin of the receptors is a man aged 40-49 years with primary liver carcinoma and hepatitis B virus infection.

This clonotype has just a few counts. The chain couples TRBV7-3 to TRBJ1-1, with D unclear. The germline gives CDR1 SGHTA, CDR2 FQGTGA. V gave up 1 base and J gave up 4 bases, with 7 bases separating them. The CDR3 runs 13 residues. The CDR3, as DNA: TGTGCCAGCAGCTTAAAGGGTTCCACTGAAGCTTTCTTT. The encoded protein is CASSLKGSTEAFF.

V is TRBV6-2 or TRBV6-3 and J is TRBJ2-1, with no clear D. V gave up 4 bases and J gave up 13 bases, with 14 bases separating them. CDR3 length: 12 residues. CDR1 and CDR2 (germline): MNHEY, SVGEGT. CDR3 bases: TGTGCCAGCAGTTCTACCTACAATGTACAGTTCTTC. This translates into CASSSTYNVQFF.

Of note for this clonotype: No conserved phenylalanine or tryptophan ends this CDR3, so it is likely a read error. The genes are TRBV7-9 and TRBJ1-2, with no clear D. Germline V CDR1 and CDR2: SEHNR, FQNEAQ (reference sequence). CDR3 size: 14 residues. The CDR3 region has the DNA TGTGCCAGTAGCTTAGAAACAGCTAACTATGGCTACACCATC. Residues: CASSLETANYGYTI.

In regard to this clonotype: The CDR3 does not end in the conserved phenylalanine or tryptophan, so this is likely a read error. The DNA is left out, because the CDR3 cannot be placed on it with certainty; the CDR3 is given as TCRdb lists it. V gene TRBV5-1 combines with J gene TRBJ1-1; TRBD1 was called by the table and not checked on the DNA. Germline V lookup: CDR1 SGHRS, CDR2 YFSETQ. Inclusive of both ends, the CDR3 amounts to 17 amino acids. The CDR3 sequence is CASSQKIGGGGNTEALY.

With respect to this clonotype: This CDR3 fails to terminate in the conserved phenylalanine or tryptophan, so it likely reflects a read error. The CDR3 is CASSYSVRVGYTS. The CDR3, as DNA: TGTGCTAGCAGTTACTCTGTACGGGTAGGCTACACCTCC. The chain carries TRBV6-2 or TRBV6-3 and TRBJ1-2; D remains unclear. The CDR3 covers 13 residues. Looked up from germline, CDR1 is MNHEY and CDR2 is SVGEGT.

As to this clonotype: Likely a read error: the CDR3 ends without its conserved phenylalanine or tryptophan. This chain uses TRBV5-6 with TRBJ2-7; D call uncertain. V shed 4 bases and J shed 0 bases, with 11 bases lying between them. CDR3 length: 14 residues. CDR1 and CDR2 (germline): SGHDT, YYEEEE. The CDR3 spells CASSPLGFSYEQYL. CDR3 sequence (DNA): TGTGCCAGCAGCCCCCTGGGCTTCTCCTACGAGCAGTACCTC.

The chain couples TRBV7-2 to TRBJ1-5, with D perhaps matching TRBD1 (5 bases). V lost 2 bases to trimming and J lost 7 bases, with 12 bases between them. The CDR3 extends over 14 amino acids. Germline V gene data show CDR1 as SGHTA and CDR2 as FQGNSA. The CDR3 sequence is CASSLFRVDQPQHF. The CDR3 DNA reads as TGTGCCAGCAGCTTATTCAGGGTTGACCAGCCCCAGCATTTT.

Points on this clonotype: A junction end diverges from the germline sequence, so it may reflect a read error. The genes are TRBV5-4 and TRBJ2-7, with 9 bases fitting TRBD2. The CDR3 runs to 13 residues. From germline, CDR1 is SGHNT and CDR2 YYREEE (reference sequence). CDR3 residues: CASSLGTSREHYF. Written as DNA, the CDR3 is TGTGCCAGCAGCTTAGGGACTAGCCGTGAGCACTACTTC.

Remarks on this clonotype: A single base separates this from a much larger clone, so it may be a read error. J is TRBJ1-3 and V is TRBV5-1; 9 nucleotides agree with TRBD1. The germline V gene encodes CDR1 SGHRS and CDR2 YFSETQ. This CDR3 contains 17 residues. V lost 3 bases, J lost 0 bases, and 7 bases stayed unmatched. CDR3 residues: CASSSTGTGSSGNTIYF. The CDR3 nucleotides read TGCGCCAGCAGCTCAACCGGGACAGGGAGCTCTGGAAACACCATATATTTT. Together with reference TRBV5-1 and TRBJ1-3, the CDR3 gives the full variable domain: KAGVTQTPRYLIKTRGQQVTLSCSPISGHRSVSWYQQTPGQGLQFLFEYFSETQRNKGNFPGRFSGRQFSNSRSEMNVSTLELGDSALYLCASSSTGTGSSGNTIYFGEGSWLTVV.

The J gene is TRBJ2-3, the V gene TRBV10-3; tentatively, D is TRBD2 (6 bases). This CDR3 is 14 amino acids long. Germline CDR1 and CDR2: ENHRY and SYGVKD. V dropped 2 bases and J dropped 6 bases, with 12 bases sitting between them. The CDR3 sequence is CAISEDSAGDTQYF. The DNA of the CDR3 is TGTGCCATCAGTGAGGATAGTGCGGGGGATACGCAGTATTTT.

Points on this clonotype: This may arise from a read error, as a much more abundant clone is one base away. The chain uses TRBV11-1 and TRBJ2-1, with D hard to call. Germline loops: CDR1 SGHAT, CDR2 FQDESV (reference sequence). This CDR3 spans 13 amino acids. In DNA, the CDR3 is TGCGCCAGCATCTTAGGCCGGGCAAATGAGCGGTTCTTC. Translated: CASILGRANERFF. The whole variable domain, filled in from reference TRBV11-1 and TRBJ2-1, reads EAEVAQSPRYKITEKSQAVAFWCDPISGHATLYWYRQILGQGPELLVQFQDESVVDDSQLPKDRFSAERLKGVDSTLKIQPAELGDSAMYLCASILGRANERFFGPGTRLTVL.

The J gene is TRBJ2-5, the V gene TRBV5-8; 10 nucleotides align to TRBD2. The CDR3 spans 16 residues. Trimming at V came to 0 bases and at J to 4 bases, leaving 6 bases not matched to a gene. CDR1 SGHTS and CDR2 YDEGEE come from the germline V gene. The CDR3 DNA is TGTGCCAGCAGCTTGGGGGGGACTAGCGTTGGAGAGACCCAGTACTTC. This codes for CASSLGGTSVGETQYF.

A note on this clonotype: Given a much more abundant clone one base away, this may be a read error. V and J are TRBV5-4 and TRBJ2-1; D gene uncertain. CDR3 length: 12 residues. Germline V gene sequence: CDR1 SGHNT, CDR2 YYREEE (reference sequence). V was trimmed by 4 bases and J by 9 bases, leaving 11 bases between them. The CDR3 nucleotides read TGTGCCAGCAGCCCTTGTAACAGTGAGCAGTTCTTC. Translation: CASSPCNSEQFF. Combining the CDR3 with reference TRBV5-4 and TRBJ2-1 gives the whole variable domain ETGVTQSPTHLIKTRGQQVTLRCSSQSGHNTVSWYQQALGQGPQFIFQYYREEENGRGNFPPRFSGLQFPNYSSELNVNALELDDSALYLCASSPCNSEQFFGPGTRLTVL.

A remark on this clonotype: A read error is possible here, since a much larger clone lies one base away. The chain recombines TRBV29-1 with TRBJ2-2, with D hard to call. The CDR3 loop spans 15 amino acids. Germline V gene data show CDR1 as SQVTM and CDR2 as ANQGSEA. CDR3 DNA sequence: TGCGGCGTTGGGTCTTCGGCCGGGAACACCGGGGAGCTGTTTTTT. It codes for CGVGSSAGNTGELFF.

This clonotype was seen only a few times. The chain is built from TRBV28 and TRBJ2-1; TRBD2 is a possible D gene (5 bases). Trimming cost V 6 bases and J 1 base, with 10 bases left between them. Germline values: CDR1 MDHEN, CDR2 SYDVKM. This CDR3 has 14 amino acids. The CDR3: CASSRRVSYNEQFF. CDR3 nucleotides: TGTGCCAGCAGCCGGCGGGTGTCCTACAATGAGCAGTTCTTC. The full variable domain, its missing parts supplied by reference TRBV28 and TRBJ2-1, is DVKVTQSSRYLVKRTGEKVFLECVQDMDHENMFWYRQDPGLGLRLIYFSYDVKMKEKGDIPEGYSVSREKKERFSLILESASTNQTSMYLCASSRRVSYNEQFFGPGTRLTVL.

To note about this clonotype: At one boundary the junction diverges from the germline segment, which might be a read error. The chain links TRBV11-2 to TRBJ2-6; 9 bases are shared with TRBD2. CDR1 is SGHAT and CDR2 is FQNNGV in the germline V gene. This CDR3 region has 21 residues. The CDR3 loop is CAGSLGHPWREGRSGANVLTF. The CDR3 bases are TGTGCCGGCAGCTTAGGCCATCCTTGGCGGGAGGGCCGCTCTGGGGCCAACGTCCTGACTTTT.

This clonotype was observed many times. The rearrangement uses TRBV7-9 and TRBJ2-4, with a possible D match to TRBD2 (6 bases). There are 16 residues in the CDR3. Trimming took off 4 bases at V and 2 bases at J, with 15 bases between the two ends. Looked up from germline, CDR1 is SEHNR and CDR2 is FQNEAQ (reference sequence). CDR3 loop: CASSSPAEGSKNIQYF. The CDR3 DNA is TGTGCCAGCAGCTCACCAGCGGAGGGGTCCAAAAACATTCAGTACTTC.

Comments on this clonotype: A read error may account for a junction end that differs from germline. The chain has TRBV10-3 and TRBJ2-5, with TRBD1 matching 8 bases. CDR1 ENHRY and CDR2 SYGVKD come from the germline V gene. The CDR3 length is 15 residues. CDR3 bases: TGTGCCATCACTGAGCTGGACAGGGTGCGTCGGACCCAGTACTTC. Its translation: CAITELDRVRRTQYF.

The sample holds a few counts of this clonotype. V and J are TRBV29-1 and TRBJ2-5; 12 bases align to TRBD2. With V trimmed by 6 bases and J by 9 bases, 17 bases remained unmatched. The CDR3 covers 16 residues. CDR1 and CDR2 from the germline V gene are SQVTM and ANQGSEA. CDR3 protein: CSVDNGTSGRSGAQYF. CDR3 in DNA: TGCAGCGTCGATAACGGGACTAGCGGGCGTAGTGGGGCCCAGTACTTC.

As to this clonotype: Lacking the conserved final phenylalanine or tryptophan, this CDR3 likely reflects a read error. The V call is TRBV29-1, the J call TRBJ2-1, with 8 positions matching TRBD1. CDR1 and CDR2 (germline): SQVTM, ANQGSEA. This CDR3 is built from 14 residues. Here the CDR3 reads CNGLPGQVVDEQFY. For the CDR3, the DNA is TGCAACGGATTGCCGGGACAGGTGGTGGATGAGCAGTTCTAC.